The clone carrying this T cell receptor (beta chain) was picked up many times. This sample is drawn from a study of regulatory T cells in long-lasting Graves disease. Time point of the sample: newly diagnosed GD, antithyroid drugs for less than 3 months. The TCR library was made from RNA extracted from PBMCs. Both iRepertoire HTBI primers and Arm-PCR of CDR3 regions were used to build the TCR beta libraries. TCRdb redid the calling of the multiplex PCR reads with MiXCR, one entry per CDR3 protein. The data hold fewer than 450,000 distinct CDR3 sequences, with 14% to 15% observed a single time. The V gene lost 5 bases and the J gene lost 6 bases, with 11 bases spanning the gap. CDR1 is SGHRS and CDR2 is YFSETQ in the germline V gene. This CDR3 has 13 amino acids. Separately, the same data were catalogued under a study of T cells in Graves' hyperthyroidism and ophthalmopathy.

The rearrangement joins TRBV5-1 to TRBJ2-2; tentative D call: TRBD1 (5 bases). Material: peripheral blood mononuclear cells (PBMCs), obtained at new diagnosis, from a patient treated with antithyroid drugs. The receptor was derived from a woman in her thirties or forties with Graves disease. The CDR3 sequence is CASSVAGSGELFF. The CDR3, as DNA: TGCGCCAGCAGTGTAGCAGGGTCCGGGGAGCTGTTTTTT.